The clone carrying this T cell receptor (beta chain) came up many times. What it recognizes is unknown. This library used approximately 390 ng RNA and molecular barcoded adaptors spanning alpha/delta and beta/gamma chains. TCRdb re-called the reads with MiXCR, one entry per CDR3 protein. The top ten hold around 10% of the sample, which has roughly 130,000 distinct CDR3 sequences, 10% to 15% seen once. The data stem from a study of read filtering for tumor transcriptome and immune sequencing. Study as a whole: Transcriptome libraries were built from DNase-treated RNA. TCR-mapped reads were about 3.5 to 10.27 million with IR-seq versus roughly 75 to 1,400 with RNA-seq.

General study results and limits: The sorted CD138-negative fraction was a mixed bone marrow immune population, not purified T cells.

At the time of active disease, bone marrow was collected from every patient. Trimming at V came to 8 bases and at J to 6 bases, leaving 16 bases not matched to a gene. In germline, CDR1 is MNHEY, CDR2 SVGAGI. CDR3 length: 16 amino acids. The sample comprised a population of CD138-negative cells sorted from bone marrow. The V call is TRBV6-5, the J call TRBJ2-7; 10 bases are a match to TRBD2. This receptor was obtained from a donor over 35 with multiple myeloma. DNA of the CDR3: TGTGCCAGCCTGAAAAACCCTAGCGGGAGTGTTGCCGAGCAGTACTTC. Translated: CASLKNPSGSVAEQYF.